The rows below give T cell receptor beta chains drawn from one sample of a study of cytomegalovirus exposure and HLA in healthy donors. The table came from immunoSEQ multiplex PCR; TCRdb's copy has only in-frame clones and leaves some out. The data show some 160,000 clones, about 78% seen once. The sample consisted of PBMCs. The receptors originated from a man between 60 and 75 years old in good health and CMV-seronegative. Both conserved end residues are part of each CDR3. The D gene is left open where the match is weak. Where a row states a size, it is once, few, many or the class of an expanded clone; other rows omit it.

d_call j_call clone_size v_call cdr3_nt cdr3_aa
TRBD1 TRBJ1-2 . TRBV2 TGTGCCAGCAGCCCGGACAGGGCAGGCTATGGCTACCCCTTC CASSPDRAGYGYPF
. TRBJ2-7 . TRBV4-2 TGTGCCAGCAGCCAAGGCGAGACTATCTCCTACGAGCAGTACTTC CASSQGETISYEQYF
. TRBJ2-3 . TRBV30 TGTGCCAGCCAAATACCGGGCACAGATACGCAGTATTTT CASQIPGTDTQYF
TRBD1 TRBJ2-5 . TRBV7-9 TGTGCCAGCAGCACGGGACAGGGGGCGGAAGAGACCCAGTACTTC CASSTGQGAEETQYF
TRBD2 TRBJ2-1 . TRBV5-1 TGCGCCAGCAGCCCGGGGACTAGCGGGGCCGATGAGCAGTTCTTC CASSPGTSGADEQFF
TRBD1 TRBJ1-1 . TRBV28 TGTGCCAGCAGTTTGCTCGACAGGGTTGCAGCTTTCTTT CASSLLDRVAAFF
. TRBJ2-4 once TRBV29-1 TGCAGCGTTGAACGGGGGACAGTTCAGTACTTC CSVERGTVQYF
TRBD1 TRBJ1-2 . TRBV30 TGTGCCTGGACAGGGGGCGCCAGCTATGGCTACCCCTTC CAWTGGASYGYPF
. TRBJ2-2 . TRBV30 TGTGCCTGGAATAGGGACACCCTAGGGGAGCTGTTTTTT CAWNRDTLGELFF
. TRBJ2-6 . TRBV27 TGTGCCAGCAGTTTTGAGTACCCTTCTGGGGCCAACGTCCTGACTTTC CASSFEYPSGANVLTF
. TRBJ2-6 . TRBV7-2 TGTGCCAGCAGTCCTAGTACTCGCTCTGGGGCCAACGTCCTGACTTTC CASSPSTRSGANVLTF
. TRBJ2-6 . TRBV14 TGTGCCAGCAGCCAGAAGGAGAAGTTAGAGCGCTCTGGGGCCAACGTCCTGACTTTC CASSQKEKLERSGANVLTF
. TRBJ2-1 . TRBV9 TGTGCCAGCAGCCCCCCCCTCAATGAGCAGTTCTTC CASSPPLNEQFF
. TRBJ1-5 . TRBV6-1 TGTGCCAGCAGCGGCAGGGAGGATCAGCCCCAGAATTTT CASSGREDQPQNF
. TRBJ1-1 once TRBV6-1 TGTGCCAGCACCTTACAGACGGCCGAGACAGAAGCTTTCTTT CASTLQTAETEAFF
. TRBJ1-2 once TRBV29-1 TGCAGCGTTGAGGACAGAGGGGAATATGGCTACACCTTC CSVEDRGEYGYTF
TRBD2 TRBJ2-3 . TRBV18 TGTGCCAGCTCATCTTTTCAAGCGGGGGGGGACACAGATACGCAGTATTTT CASSSFQAGGDTDTQYF
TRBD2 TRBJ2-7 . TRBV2 TGTGCCAGCATTGGGACTAGCGACTACGAGCAGTACTTC CASIGTSDYEQYF
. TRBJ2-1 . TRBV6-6 TGTGCCAGCAGTTACAAAAGGGACTTCAATGAGCAGTTCTTC CASSYKRDFNEQFF
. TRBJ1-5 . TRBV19 TGTGCCAGTAGTCCTCTGACAGCGATAATCAATCAGCCCCAGCATTTT CASSPLTAIINQPQHF
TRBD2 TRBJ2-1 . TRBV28 TGTGCCAGCAGTACCGCGGGCGGGGGTTACAATGAGCAGTTCTTC CASSTAGGGYNEQFF
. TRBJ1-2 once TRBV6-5 TGTGCCAGCAGCCTTGCCGGGGTCGACGGCTACCCCTTC CASSLAGVDGYPF
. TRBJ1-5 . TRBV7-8 TGTGCCAGCAGCTTAGGGCGTTGGGGCGGGAGTAATCAGCCCCAGCATTTT CASSLGRWGGSNQPQHF
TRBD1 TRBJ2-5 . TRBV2 TGTGCCAGCAGCAAAGGACAGGGGGATGGCCAAGAGACCCAGTACTTC CASSKGQGDGQETQYF
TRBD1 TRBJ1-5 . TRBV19 TGTGCCAGTAGCCCGGGACAGACCTATAATCAGCCCCAGCATTTT CASSPGQTYNQPQHF
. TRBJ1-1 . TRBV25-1 TGTGCCAGCAGAGGTGACGGACAGAACACTGAAGCTTTCTTT CASRGDGQNTEAFF
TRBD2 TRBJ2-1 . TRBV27 TGTGCCAGCAGCTCCGCAGCGGGGTCCCACAATGAGCAGTTCTTC CASSSAAGSHNEQFF
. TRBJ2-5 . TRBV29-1 TGCAGCGTTGGGGGTACAGGGATGATCCAAGAGACCCAGTACTTC CSVGGTGMIQETQYF
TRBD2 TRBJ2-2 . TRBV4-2 TGTGCCAGCAGCCAAGATAGTCTAGCGGGGGGGGCTAACACCGGGGAGCTGTTTTTT CASSQDSLAGGANTGELFF
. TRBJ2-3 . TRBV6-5 TGTGCCAGCAGGAATAGCGACGGCCGCACAGATACGCAGTATTTT CASRNSDGRTDTQYF
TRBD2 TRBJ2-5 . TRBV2 TGTGCCAGCGTACGGACTAGCGGGGAGACCCAGTACTTC CASVRTSGETQYF
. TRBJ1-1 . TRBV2 TGTGCCAGCAGTGAAGCCCTGGCAGGGGTAACTGAAGCTTTCTTT CASSEALAGVTEAFF
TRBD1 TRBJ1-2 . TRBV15 TGTGCCACCAGCGGACAGGGGAACTATGGCTACCCCTTC CATSGQGNYGYPF
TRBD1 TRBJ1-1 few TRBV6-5 TGTGCCAGCAGGACCCCAGGGGGCACTGAAGCTTTCTTT CASRTPGGTEAFF
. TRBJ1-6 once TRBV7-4 TGTGCCAGCAGCTCAACAGGGTACTGCGATTCACCCCTCCACTTT CASSSTGYCDSPLHF
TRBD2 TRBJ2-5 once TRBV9 TGTGCCAGCAGCCCAGCGGGGCAGGGTGGGACAGAGACCCAGTACTTC CASSPAGQGGTETQYF
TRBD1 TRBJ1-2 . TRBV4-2 TGTGCCAGCAGCCCCCTGCCACTTACAGGGGGGCTATCCTTTTTC CASSPLPLTGGLSFF
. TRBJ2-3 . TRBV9 TGTGCCAGCAGTCTCATGGGGGGGGGCGCAGATACGCAGTATTTT CASSLMGGGADTQYF
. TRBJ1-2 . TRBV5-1 TGCGCCAGCAGCCACGATTTGGACAGCCCCTATGGCTACACCTTC CASSHDLDSPYGYTF
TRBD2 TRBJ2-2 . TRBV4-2 TGTGCCAGCAGCCAAGAAGCGGGAACCGGGGAGCTGTTTTTT CASSQEAGTGELFF
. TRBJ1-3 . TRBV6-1 TGTGCCAGCAGCCGTCAGGGCTCTGGAAACACCATATATTTT CASSRQGSGNTIYF
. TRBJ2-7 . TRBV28 TGTGCCAGCAGTTTCAGCTACGAGCAGTACTTC CASSFSYEQYF
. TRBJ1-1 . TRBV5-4 TGTGCCAGCAGCTTGGAGGGGCGCTCGAACACTGAAGCTTTCTTT CASSLEGRSNTEAFF
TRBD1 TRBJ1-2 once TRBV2 TGTGCCAGCAGTGTACAGGGGGCAGATGACTACACCTTC CASSVQGADDYTF
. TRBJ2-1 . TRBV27 TGTGCCAGCAGTTTAGCACTTAGCTCCTACAATGAGCAGTTCTTC CASSLALSSYNEQFF
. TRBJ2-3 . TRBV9 TGTGCCAGCAGCGTAGGGCCTAGCACAGATACGCAGTATTTT CASSVGPSTDTQYF
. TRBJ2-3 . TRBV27 TGTGCCAGCAGCTGGGCAAGCACAGATACGCAGTATTTT CASSWASTDTQYF
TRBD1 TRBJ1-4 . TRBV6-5 TGTGCCAGCAGCCGACAGGGTAGTGAAAAACTGTTTTTT CASSRQGSEKLFF
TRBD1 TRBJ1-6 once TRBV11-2 TGTGCCAGCAGCTCGGGACAGGGGGCCACCTATAATTCACCCCTCCACTTT CASSSGQGATYNSPLHF
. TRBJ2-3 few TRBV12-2 TGTGCAAGTCGCACGTTCCCCCGTTGGGGGGTCAGCACAGATACGCAGTATTTT CASRTFPRWGVSTDTQYF
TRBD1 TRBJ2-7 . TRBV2 TGTGCCAGCAGCACCGGGACAGGGATTAACTTC CASSTGTGINF
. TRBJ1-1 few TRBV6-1 TGTGCCAGCAGTATGGCGGGGAACACTGAAGCTTTCTTT CASSMAGNTEAFF